The clone carrying this T cell receptor (beta chain) was recorded at least ten times. Patients affected by ophthalmopathy presented a Clinical Activity Score of at least 3, a NOSPECS grade of at least 4, and disease duration below 3 months. Trimming stripped 5 bases from V and 3 bases from J, with 13 bases between. The CDR3 is 14 residues long. CDR1 is MRHNA, CDR2 SNTAGT, per germline. The TCR beta CDR3 regions underwent amplification using RNA transcripts as the source. In the first-round RT-PCR of the TCR CDR3, the HTBI primer set was used. One entry per CDR3 protein results from TCRdb running MiXCR on the multiplex PCR reads. The profile shows about 520,000 distinct CDR3 sequences, roughly a quarter of them singletons. This sample was included in a study of T cells in Graves' hyperthyroidism and ophthalmopathy.

Sequencing input: blood. The chain recombines TRBV6-4 with TRBJ1-2, with a possible D match to TRBD1 (5 bases). This receptor was identified in a woman younger than 45 with Graves' ophthalmopathy. The CDR3 sequence is CASSREVGDYGYTF. CDR3 nucleotide sequence: TGTGCCAGCAGTCGGGAAGTGGGGGACTATGGCTACACCTTC.